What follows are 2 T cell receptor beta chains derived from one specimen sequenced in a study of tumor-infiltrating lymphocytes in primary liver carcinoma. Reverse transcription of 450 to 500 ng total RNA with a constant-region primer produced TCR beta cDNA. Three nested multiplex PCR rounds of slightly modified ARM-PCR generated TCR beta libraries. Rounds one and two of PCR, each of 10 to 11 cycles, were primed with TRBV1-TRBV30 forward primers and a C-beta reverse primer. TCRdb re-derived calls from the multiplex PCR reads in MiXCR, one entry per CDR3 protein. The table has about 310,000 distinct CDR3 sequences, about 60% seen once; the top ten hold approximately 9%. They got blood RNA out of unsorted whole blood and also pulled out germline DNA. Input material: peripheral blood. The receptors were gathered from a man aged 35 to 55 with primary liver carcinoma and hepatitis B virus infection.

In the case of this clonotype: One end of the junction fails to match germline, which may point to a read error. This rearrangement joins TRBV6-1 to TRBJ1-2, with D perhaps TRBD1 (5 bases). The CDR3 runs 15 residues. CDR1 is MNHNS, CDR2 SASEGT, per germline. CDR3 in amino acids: CVSSVGRTPMEGYTF. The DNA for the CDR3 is TGTGTCAGCAGTGTGGGACGGACGCCTATGGAGGGATACACCTTC.

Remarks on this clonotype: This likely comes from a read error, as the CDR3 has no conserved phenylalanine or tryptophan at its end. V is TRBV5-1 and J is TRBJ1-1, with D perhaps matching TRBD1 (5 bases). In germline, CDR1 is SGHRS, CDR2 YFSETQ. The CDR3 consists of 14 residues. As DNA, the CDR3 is TGCGCCAACAGCTCCTTGCCGGGGGACACTGAAGCTTTCTCT. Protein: CANSSLPGDTEAFS.